This TCR beta chain was retrieved from a study of graft-versus-host responses after intestinal transplantation. Across the whole study: Tacrolimus plus steroids were given to all recipients for about 3 years, preceded by anti-thymocyte globulin induction. Regarding the study as a whole: Early post-transplant falls in HvG clones accompanied the peak levels of circulating GvH clones.

In regard to this clone: The antigen is not known.

The protocol was immunoSEQ multiplex PCR, while the TCRdb copy is restricted to in-frame clones and leaves out a portion. The sample has about 71,000 clones, roughly 94% seen once. V lost 3 bases and J 4 bases, leaving 10 bases between the germline ends. CDR3 length: 14 residues. Germline CDR1 MDHEN, CDR2 SYDVKM. The sequence was collected from a human donor who received an intestinal transplant. The chain carries TRBV28 and TRBJ2-1, with D maybe TRBD1 (5 bases). This material consisted of unstimulated CD8+ T cells sorted from spleen or lymph node cells, taken before intestinal transplant. Here the CDR3 reads CASSFQKGYNEQFF. CDR3 DNA: TGTGCCAGCAGTTTTCAGAAGGGGTACAATGAGCAGTTCTTC. The variable domain in full, with the rest retrieved from reference TRBV28 and TRBJ2-1, is DVKVTQSSRYLVKRTGEKVFLECVQDMDHENMFWYRQDPGLGLRLIYFSYDVKMKEKGDIPEGYSVSREKKERFSLILESASTNQTSMYLCASSFQKGYNEQFFGPGTRLTVL.